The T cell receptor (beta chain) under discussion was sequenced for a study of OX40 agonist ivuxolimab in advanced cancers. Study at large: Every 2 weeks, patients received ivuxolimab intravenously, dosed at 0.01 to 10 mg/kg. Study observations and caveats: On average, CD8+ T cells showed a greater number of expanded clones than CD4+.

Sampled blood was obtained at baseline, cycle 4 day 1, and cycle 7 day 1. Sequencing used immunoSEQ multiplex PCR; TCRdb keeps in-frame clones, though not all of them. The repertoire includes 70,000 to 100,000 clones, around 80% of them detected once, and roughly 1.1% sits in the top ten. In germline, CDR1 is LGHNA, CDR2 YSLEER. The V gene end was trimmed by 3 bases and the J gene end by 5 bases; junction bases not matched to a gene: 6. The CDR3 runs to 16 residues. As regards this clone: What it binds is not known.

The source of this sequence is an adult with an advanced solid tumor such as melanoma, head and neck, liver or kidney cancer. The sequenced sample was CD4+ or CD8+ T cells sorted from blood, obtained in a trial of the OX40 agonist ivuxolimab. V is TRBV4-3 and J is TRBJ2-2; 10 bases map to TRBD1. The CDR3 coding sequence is TGCGCCAGCAGCCATGCTTGGGGACAGGGGACCGGGGAGCTGTTTTTT. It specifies CASSHAWGQGTGELFF.